This TCR beta chain emerged from a study of vaccination effects on CD4 cells after COVID-19. Study in general: After vaccination, a few convalescent patients were sampled at early and late time points. Relative to the second dose, post-vaccine samples were obtained a median of 72 days later. General study findings and limits: Whether induced by infection or by vaccine, clones showed marked clonal contraction late after vaccination.

Remarks on this clone: The antigen is not known.

The data were produced by immunoSEQ multiplex PCR, yet TCRdb's version contains in-frame clones alone and is incomplete. The sample shows 15,000 to 20,000 clones, just over 75% of them seen only once. Before sequencing, viral peptide pools were used by the ViraFEST assay to expand antigen-specific CD4+ T cells. After less than 11 days in culture, the CD4+ T cells were isolated. It was between March and December 2020 that the person had a SARS-CoV-2 infection confirmed by PCR. BNT162b2 vaccine or mRNA-1273 vaccine was given to participants in two doses. Sequencing was performed on CD4+ T cells from PBMCs cultured with SARS-CoV-2 spike peptides, taken after COVID-19 vaccination. The source of this sequence is a human donor who had a prior SARS-CoV-2 infection.

The CDR3 region has the DNA TGTGCCAGCAGCTTGGCCCCTGGGGTTGGGAATTCACCCCTCCACTTT. Translated: CASSLAPGVGNSPLHF. The V gene is TRBV5-5, the J gene TRBJ1-6; D is ambiguous. Trimming removed 0 bases from V and 7 bases from J, with 14 bases in between. Germline V lookup: CDR1 SGHKS, CDR2 YYEKEE (reference sequence). This CDR3 is 16 amino acids long.